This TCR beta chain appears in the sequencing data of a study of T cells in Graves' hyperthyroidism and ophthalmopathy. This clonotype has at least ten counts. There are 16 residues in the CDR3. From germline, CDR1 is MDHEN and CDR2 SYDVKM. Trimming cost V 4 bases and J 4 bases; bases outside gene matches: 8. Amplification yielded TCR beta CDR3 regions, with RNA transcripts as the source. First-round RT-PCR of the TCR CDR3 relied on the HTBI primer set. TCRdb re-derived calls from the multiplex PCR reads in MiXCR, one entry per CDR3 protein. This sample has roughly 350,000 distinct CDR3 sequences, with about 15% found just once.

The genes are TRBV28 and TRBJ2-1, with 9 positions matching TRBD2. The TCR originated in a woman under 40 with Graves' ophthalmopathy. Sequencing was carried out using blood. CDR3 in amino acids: CASSSAGGPRYNEQFF. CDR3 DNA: TGTGCCAGCAGTTCCGCGGGGGGGCCAAGGTACAATGAGCAGTTCTTC.